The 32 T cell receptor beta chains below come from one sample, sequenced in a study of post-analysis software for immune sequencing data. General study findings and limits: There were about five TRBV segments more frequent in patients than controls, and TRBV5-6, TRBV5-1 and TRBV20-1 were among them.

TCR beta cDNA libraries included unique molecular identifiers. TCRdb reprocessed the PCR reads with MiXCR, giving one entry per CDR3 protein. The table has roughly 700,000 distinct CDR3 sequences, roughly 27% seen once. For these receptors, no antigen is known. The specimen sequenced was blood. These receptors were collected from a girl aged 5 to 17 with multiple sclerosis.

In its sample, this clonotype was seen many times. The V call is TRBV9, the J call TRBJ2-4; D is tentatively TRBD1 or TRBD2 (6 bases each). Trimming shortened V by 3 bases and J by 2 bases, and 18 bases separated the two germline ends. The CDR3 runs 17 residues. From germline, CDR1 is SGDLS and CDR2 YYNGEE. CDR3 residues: CASSDEGGGRTKNIQYF. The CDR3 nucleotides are TGTGCCAGCAGCGACGAGGGGGGCGGACGGACCAAAAACATTCAGTACTTC.

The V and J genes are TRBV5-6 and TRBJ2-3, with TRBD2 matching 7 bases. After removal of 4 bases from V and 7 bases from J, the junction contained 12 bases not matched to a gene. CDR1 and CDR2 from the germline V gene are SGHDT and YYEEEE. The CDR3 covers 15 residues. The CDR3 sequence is CASSDPGGSGYTQYF. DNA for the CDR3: TGTGCCAGCAGCGACCCTGGCGGGAGTGGTTATACGCAGTATTTT.

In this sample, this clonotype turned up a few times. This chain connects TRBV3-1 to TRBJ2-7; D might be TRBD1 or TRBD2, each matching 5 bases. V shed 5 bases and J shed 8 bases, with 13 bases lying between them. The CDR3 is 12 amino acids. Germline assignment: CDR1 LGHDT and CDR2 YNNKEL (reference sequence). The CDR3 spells CASSYPLGQQYF. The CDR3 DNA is TGTGCCAGCAGCTATCCCTTGGGACAGCAGTACTTC.

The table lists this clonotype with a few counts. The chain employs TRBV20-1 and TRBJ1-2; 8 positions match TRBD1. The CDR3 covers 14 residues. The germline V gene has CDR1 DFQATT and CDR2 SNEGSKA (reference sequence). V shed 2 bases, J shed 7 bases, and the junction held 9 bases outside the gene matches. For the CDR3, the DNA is TGCAGTGCTAGACAGGGGGACAGGCCCGCTGGCTACACCTTC. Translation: CSARQGDRPAGYTF.

The DNA for the CDR3 is TGTGCCAGCAGCTTACCGCGGGGGGGGCGAGAGACCCAGTACTTC. It encodes CASSLPRGGRETQYF. The chain links TRBV7-2 to TRBJ2-5, with 9 bases matching TRBD2. CDR3 length: 15 amino acids. Losses at the gene ends were 2 bases for V and 4 bases for J; bases not matched to a gene: 5. CDR1 SGHTA and CDR2 FQGNSA come from the germline V gene.

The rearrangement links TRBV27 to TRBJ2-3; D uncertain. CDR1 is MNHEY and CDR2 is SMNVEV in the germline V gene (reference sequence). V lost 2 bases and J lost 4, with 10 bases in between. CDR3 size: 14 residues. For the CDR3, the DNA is TGTGCCAGCAGTTTACGGGTGGGGTCAGATACGCAGTATTTT. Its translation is CASSLRVGSDTQYF.

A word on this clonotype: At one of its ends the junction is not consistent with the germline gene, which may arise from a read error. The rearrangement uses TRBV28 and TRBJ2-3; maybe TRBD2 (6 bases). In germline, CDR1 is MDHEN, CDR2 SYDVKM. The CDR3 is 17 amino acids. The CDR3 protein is CVSSLAAEGRTTDTQYF. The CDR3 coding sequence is TGTGTCAGCAGTTTAGCGGCCGAGGGACGCACCACAGATACGCAGTATTTT.

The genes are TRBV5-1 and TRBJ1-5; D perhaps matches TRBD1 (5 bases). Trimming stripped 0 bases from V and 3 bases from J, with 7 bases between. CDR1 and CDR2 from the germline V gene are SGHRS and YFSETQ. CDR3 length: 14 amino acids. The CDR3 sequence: CASSLGGINQPQHF. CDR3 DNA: TGCGCCAGCAGCTTGGGGGGCATCAATCAGCCCCAGCATTTT. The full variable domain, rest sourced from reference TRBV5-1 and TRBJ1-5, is KAGVTQTPRYLIKTRGQQVTLSCSPISGHRSVSWYQQTPGQGLQFLFEYFSETQRNKGNFPGRFSGRQFSNSRSEMNVSTLELGDSALYLCASSLGGINQPQHFGDGTRLSIL.

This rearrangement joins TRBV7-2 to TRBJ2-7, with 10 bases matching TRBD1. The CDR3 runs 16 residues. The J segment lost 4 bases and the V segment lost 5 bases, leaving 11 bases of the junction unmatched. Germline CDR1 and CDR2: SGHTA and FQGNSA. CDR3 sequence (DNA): TGTGCCAGCAGCCTGGGTTCGGGACAGGGGCCGTACGAGCAGTACTTC. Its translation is CASSLGSGQGPYEQYF.

The CDR3 region is CASSPGDATNEKLFF. In DNA form, the CDR3 reads TGTGCCAGCAGCCCGGGGGACGCAACTAATGAAAAACTGTTTTTT. The chain recombines TRBV7-8 with TRBJ1-4, with D tentatively TRBD1 (5 bases). V was shortened by 5 bases and J by 0 bases, with 10 bases between the two germline ends. The germline V gene has CDR1 SGHVS and CDR2 FQNEAQ. This CDR3 is built from 15 residues.

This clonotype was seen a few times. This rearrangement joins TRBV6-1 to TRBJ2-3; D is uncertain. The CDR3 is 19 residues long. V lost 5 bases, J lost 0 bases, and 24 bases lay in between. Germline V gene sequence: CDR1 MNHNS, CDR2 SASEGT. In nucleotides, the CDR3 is TGTGCCAGCAGTCCCAGCCCCTTGTTTGCGGACCTTAGCACAGATACGCAGTATTTT. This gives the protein CASSPSPLFADLSTDTQYF.

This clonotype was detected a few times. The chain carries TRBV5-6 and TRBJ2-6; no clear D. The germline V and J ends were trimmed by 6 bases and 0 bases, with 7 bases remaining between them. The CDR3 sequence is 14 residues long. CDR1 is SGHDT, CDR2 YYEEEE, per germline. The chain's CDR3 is CASTQFSGANVLTF. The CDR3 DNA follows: TGTGCCAGCACGCAGTTCTCTGGGGCCAACGTCCTGACTTTC.

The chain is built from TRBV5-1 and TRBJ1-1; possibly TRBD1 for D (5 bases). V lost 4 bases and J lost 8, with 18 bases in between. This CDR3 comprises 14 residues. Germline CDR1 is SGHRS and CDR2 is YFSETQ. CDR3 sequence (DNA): TGCGCCAGCAGCCAGCAGGGCGGCGAACTCGAAGCTTTCTTT. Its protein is CASSQQGGELEAFF.

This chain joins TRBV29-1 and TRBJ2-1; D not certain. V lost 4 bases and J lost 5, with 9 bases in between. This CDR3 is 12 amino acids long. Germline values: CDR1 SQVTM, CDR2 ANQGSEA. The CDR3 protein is CSVVSRNNEQFF. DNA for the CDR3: TGCAGCGTTGTGTCACGGAACAATGAGCAGTTCTTC.

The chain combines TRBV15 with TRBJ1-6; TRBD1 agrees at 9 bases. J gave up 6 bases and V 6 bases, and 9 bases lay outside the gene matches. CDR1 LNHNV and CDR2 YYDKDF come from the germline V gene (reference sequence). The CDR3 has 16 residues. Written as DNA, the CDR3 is TGTGCCACCAGAAGTTTGGGGGGACAGGGTAATTCACCCCTCCACTTT. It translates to CATRSLGGQGNSPLHF.

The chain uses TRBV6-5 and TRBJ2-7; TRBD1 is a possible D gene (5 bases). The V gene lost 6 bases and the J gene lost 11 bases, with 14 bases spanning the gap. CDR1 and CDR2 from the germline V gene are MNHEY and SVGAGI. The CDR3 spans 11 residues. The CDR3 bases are TGTGCCAGCAGCAGGGTGGGCTTAGAGTACTTC. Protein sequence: CASSRVGLEYF.

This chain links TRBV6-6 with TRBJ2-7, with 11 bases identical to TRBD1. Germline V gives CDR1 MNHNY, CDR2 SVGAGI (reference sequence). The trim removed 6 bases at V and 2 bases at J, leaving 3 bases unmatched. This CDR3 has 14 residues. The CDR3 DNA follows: TGTGCCAGCAGGCTGGGACAGGGGGCCTACGAGCAGTACTTC. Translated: CASRLGQGAYEQYF.

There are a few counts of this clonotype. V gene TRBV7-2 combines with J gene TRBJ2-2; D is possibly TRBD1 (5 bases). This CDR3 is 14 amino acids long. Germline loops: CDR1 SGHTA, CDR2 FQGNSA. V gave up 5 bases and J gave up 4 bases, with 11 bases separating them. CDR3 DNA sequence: TGTGCCAGCAGCCTAGGGCAGGGCACCGGGGAGCTGTTTTTT. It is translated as CASSLGQGTGELFF.

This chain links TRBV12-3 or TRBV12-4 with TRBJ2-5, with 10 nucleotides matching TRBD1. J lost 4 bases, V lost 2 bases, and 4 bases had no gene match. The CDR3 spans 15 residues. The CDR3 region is CASSLRQGAGETQYF. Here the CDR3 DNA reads TGTGCCAGCAGTTTAAGACAGGGGGCCGGAGAGACCCAGTACTTC.

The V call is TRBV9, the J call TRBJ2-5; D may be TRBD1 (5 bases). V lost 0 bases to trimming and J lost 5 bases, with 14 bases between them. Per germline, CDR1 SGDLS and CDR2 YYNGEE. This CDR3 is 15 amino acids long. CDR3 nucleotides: TGTGCCAGCAGCGTAGTGGACACCCTGGGGGAGACCCAGTACTTC. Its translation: CASSVVDTLGETQYF.

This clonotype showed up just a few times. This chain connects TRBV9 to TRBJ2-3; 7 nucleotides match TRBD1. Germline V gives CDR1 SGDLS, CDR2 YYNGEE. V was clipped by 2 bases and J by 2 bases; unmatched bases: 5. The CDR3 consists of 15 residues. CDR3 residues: CASSVRGQHTDTQYF. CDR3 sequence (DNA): TGTGCCAGCAGCGTCAGGGGACAGCACACAGATACGCAGTATTTT.

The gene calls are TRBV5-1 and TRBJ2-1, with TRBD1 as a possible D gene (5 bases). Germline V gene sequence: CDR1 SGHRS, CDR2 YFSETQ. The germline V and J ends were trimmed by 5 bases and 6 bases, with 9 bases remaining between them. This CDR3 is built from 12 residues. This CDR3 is CASRNTGNEQFF. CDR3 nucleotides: TGCGCCAGCAGAAACACAGGCAATGAGCAGTTCTTC.

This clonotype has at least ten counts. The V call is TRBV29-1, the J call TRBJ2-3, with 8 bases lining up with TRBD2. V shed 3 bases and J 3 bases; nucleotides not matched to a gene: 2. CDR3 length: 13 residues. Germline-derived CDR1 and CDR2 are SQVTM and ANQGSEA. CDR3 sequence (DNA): TGCAGCGTTGATTCGGGGGGGACAGATACGCAGTATTTT. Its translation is CSVDSGGTDTQYF.

The CDR3 region is CASSQDGQLSNQPQHF. The CDR3 DNA reads as TGCGCCAGCAGCCAAGATGGGCAGCTTAGCAATCAGCCCCAGCATTTT. The rearrangement uses TRBV4-1 and TRBJ1-5; no clear D gene. V lost 0 bases and J 0 bases, leaving 9 bases between the germline ends. CDR1 is MGHRA, CDR2 YSYEKL, per germline. The CDR3 runs 16 residues.

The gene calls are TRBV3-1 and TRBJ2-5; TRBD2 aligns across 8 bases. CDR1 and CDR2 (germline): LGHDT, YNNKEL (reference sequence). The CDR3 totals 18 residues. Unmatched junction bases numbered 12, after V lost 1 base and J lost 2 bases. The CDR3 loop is CASSQAGPTSVHQETQYF. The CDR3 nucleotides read TGTGCCAGCAGCCAAGCGGGGCCGACTAGCGTACATCAAGAGACCCAGTACTTC.

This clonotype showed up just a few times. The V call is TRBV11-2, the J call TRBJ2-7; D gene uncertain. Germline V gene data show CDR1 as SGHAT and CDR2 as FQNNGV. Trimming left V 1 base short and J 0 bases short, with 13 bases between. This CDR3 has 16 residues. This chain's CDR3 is CASSLGVVTGSYEQYF. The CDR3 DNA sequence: TGTGCCAGCAGCTTAGGTGTTGTGACGGGCTCCTACGAGCAGTACTTC. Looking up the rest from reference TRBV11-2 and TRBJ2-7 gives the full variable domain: EAGVAQSPRYKIIEKRQSVAFWCNPISGHATLYWYQQILGQGPKLLIQFQNNGVVDDSQLPKDRFSAERLKGVDSTLKIQPAKLEDSAVYLCASSLGVVTGSYEQYFGPGTRLTVT.

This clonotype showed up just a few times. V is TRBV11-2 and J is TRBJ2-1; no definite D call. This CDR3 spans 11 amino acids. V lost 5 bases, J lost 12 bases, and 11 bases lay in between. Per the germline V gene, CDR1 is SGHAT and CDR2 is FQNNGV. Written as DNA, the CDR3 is TGTGCCAGCAGCCCCGCTCTGAGGCAGTTCTTC. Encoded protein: CASSPALRQFF. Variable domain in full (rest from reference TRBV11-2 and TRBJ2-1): EAGVAQSPRYKIIEKRQSVAFWCNPISGHATLYWYQQILGQGPKLLIQFQNNGVVDDSQLPKDRFSAERLKGVDSTLKIQPAKLEDSAVYLCASSPALRQFFGPGTRLTVL.

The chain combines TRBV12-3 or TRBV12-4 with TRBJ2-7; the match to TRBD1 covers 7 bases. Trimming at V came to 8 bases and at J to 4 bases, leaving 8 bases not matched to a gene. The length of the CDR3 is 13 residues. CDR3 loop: CASRATGVYEQYF. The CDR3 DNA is TGTGCCAGCCGGGCCACAGGGGTATACGAGCAGTACTTC.

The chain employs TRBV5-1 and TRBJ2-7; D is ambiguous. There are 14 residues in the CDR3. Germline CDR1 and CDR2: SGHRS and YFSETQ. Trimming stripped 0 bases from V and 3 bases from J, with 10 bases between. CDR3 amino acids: CASSLEVGRYEQYF. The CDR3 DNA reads TGCGCCAGCAGCTTGGAGGTCGGCCGCTACGAGCAGTACTTC.

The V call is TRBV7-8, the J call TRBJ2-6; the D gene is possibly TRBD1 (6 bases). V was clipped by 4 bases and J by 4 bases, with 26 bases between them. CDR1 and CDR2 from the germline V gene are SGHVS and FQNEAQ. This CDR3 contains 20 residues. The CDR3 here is CASSSSIHGTGSAGANVLTF. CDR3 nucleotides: TGTGCCAGCAGCTCATCCATTCACGGAACAGGGTCGGCCGGGGCCAACGTCCTGACTTTC.

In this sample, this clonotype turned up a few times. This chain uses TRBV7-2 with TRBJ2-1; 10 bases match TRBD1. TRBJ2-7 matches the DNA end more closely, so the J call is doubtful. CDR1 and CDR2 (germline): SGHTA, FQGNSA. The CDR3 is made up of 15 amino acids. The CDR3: CASSLTGGFYNEQYF. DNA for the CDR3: TGTGCCAGCAGCTTGACAGGGGGCTTCTACAATGAGCAGTACTTC.

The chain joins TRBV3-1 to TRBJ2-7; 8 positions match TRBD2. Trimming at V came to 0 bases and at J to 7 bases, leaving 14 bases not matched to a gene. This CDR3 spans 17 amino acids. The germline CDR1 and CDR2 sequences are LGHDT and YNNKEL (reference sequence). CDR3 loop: CASSQDSASGLRNEQYF. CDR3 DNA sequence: TGTGCCAGCAGCCAAGATTCGGCTAGCGGGTTGCGCAATGAGCAGTACTTC.